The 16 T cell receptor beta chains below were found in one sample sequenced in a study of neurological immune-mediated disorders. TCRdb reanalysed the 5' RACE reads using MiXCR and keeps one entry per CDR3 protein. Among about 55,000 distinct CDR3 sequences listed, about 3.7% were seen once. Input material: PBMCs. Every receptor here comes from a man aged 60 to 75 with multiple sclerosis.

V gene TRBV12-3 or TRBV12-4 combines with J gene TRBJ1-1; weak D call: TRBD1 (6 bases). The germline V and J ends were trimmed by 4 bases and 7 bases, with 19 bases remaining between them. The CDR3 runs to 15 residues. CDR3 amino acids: CASSSGNTGLLEAFF. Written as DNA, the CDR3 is TGTGCCAGCAGTTCTGGGAACACAGGGCTCCTTGAAGCTTTCTTT.

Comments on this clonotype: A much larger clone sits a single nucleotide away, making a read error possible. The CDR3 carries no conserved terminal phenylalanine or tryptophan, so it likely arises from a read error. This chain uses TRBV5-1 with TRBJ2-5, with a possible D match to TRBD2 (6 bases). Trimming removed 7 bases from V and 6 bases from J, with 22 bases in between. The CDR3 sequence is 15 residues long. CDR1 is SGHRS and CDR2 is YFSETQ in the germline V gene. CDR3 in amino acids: CASSLADGSSKTQYC. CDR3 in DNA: TGCGCCAGCTCACTAGCAGATGGGAGTTCGAAGACCCAGTACTGC.

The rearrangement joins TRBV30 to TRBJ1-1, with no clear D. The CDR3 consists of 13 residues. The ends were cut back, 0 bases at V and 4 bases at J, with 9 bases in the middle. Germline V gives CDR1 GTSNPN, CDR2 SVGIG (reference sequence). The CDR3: CAWSVRSFTEAFF. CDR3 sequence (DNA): TGTGCCTGGAGTGTACGGAGCTTCACTGAAGCTTTCTTT.

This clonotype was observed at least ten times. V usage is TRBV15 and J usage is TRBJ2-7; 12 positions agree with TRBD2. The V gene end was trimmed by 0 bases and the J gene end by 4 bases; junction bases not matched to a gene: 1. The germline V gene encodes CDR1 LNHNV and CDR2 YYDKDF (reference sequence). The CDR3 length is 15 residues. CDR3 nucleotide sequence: TGTGCCACCAGCAGAGATACTAGCGGGGGGTACGAGCAGTACTTC. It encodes CATSRDTSGGYEQYF.

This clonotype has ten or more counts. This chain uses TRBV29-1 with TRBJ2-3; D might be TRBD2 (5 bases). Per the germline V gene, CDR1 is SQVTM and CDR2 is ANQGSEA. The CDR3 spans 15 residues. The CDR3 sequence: CSSSPPGSSTDTQYF. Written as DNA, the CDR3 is TGCAGTTCGTCCCCCCCGGGGTCTAGCACAGATACGCAGTATTTT.

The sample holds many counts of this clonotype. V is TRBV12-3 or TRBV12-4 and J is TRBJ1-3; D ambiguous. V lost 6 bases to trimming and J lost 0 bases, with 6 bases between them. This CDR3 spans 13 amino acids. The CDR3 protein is CASRALSGNTIYF. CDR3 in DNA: TGTGCCAGCAGAGCCCTCTCTGGAAACACCATATATTTT.

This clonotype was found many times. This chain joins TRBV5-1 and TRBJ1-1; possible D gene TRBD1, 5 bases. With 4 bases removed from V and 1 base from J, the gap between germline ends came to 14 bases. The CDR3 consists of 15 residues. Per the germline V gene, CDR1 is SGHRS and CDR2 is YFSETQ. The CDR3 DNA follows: TGCGCCAGCAGCCGACTGGGGGGGGAGAACACTGAAGCTTTCTTT. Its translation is CASSRLGGENTEAFF.

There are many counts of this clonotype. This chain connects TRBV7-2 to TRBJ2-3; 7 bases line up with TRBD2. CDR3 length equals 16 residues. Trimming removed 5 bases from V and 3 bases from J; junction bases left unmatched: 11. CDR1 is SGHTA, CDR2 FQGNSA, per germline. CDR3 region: CASSHRREGRTDTQYF. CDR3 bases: TGTGCCAGCAGCCACCGGAGGGAGGGCCGGACAGATACGCAGTATTTT.

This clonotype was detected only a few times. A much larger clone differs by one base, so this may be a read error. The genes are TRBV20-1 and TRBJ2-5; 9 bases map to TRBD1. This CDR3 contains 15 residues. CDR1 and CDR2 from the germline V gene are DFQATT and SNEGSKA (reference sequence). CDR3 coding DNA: TGCAGTGCCCATGGGGGGGACAGGGAGATGGAGAACCAGTACTTC. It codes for CSAHGGDREMENQYF.

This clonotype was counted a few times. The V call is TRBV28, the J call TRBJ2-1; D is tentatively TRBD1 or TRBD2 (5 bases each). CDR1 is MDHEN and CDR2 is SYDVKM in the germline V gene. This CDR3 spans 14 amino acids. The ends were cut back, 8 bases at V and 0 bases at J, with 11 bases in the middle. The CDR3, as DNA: TGTGCCAGCGGGGGAAGCGCCTCCTACAATGAGCAGTTCTTC. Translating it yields CASGGSASYNEQFF.

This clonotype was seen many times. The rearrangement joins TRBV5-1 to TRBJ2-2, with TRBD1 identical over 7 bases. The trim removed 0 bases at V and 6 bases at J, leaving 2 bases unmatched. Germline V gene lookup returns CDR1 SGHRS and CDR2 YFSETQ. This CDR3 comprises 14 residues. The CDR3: CASSLGQGSGELFF. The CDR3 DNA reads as TGCGCCAGCAGCTTGGGACAGGGTTCCGGGGAGCTGTTTTTT.

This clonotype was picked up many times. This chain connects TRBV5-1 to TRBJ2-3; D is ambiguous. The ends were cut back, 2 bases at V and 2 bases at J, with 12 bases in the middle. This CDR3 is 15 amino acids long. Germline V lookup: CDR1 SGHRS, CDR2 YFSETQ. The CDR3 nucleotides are TGCGCCAGCAGCTTAGGACCGTCCTCCACAGATACGCAGTATTTT. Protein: CASSLGPSSTDTQYF.

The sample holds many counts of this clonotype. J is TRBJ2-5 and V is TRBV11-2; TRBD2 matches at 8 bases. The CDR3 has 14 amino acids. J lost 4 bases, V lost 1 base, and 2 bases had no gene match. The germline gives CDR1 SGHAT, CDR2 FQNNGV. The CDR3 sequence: CASSLVTSGETQYF. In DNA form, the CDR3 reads TGTGCCAGCAGCTTAGTAACTAGCGGAGAGACCCAGTACTTC.

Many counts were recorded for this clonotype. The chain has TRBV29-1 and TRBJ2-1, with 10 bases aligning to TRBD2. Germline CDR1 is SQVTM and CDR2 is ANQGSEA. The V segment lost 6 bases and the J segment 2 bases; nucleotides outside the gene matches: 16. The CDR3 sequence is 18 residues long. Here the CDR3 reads CSVARLAGGPGPYNEQFF. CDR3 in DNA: TGCAGCGTAGCTAGACTAGCGGGTGGTCCCGGGCCCTACAATGAGCAGTTCTTC.

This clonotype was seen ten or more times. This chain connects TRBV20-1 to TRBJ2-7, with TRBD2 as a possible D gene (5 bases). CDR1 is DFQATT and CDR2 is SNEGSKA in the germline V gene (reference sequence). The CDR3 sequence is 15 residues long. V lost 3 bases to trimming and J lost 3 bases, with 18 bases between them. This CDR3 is CSASNRGSGVYEQYF. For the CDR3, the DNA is TGCAGTGCTAGTAATCGCGGGTCTGGCGTCTACGAGCAGTACTTC.

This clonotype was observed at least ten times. As DNA, the CDR3 is TGTGCCACCAGCAGAAGGGCGGGACAGGGGTACCAAGAGACCCAGTACTTC. Translation gives CATSRRAGQGYQETQYF. The chain employs TRBV15 and TRBJ2-5; 10 positions agree with TRBD1. Germline V gene sequence: CDR1 LNHNV, CDR2 YYDKDF (reference sequence). The CDR3 spans 17 residues. V lost 2 bases and J lost 0; bases outside the gene matches: 6.